The 3 T cell receptor beta chains below all came from one sample that was sequenced in a study of blood T cells in healthy people across ages. It was with a sample-barcoded 5' primer and a J-beta primer mix that a second PCR of about 6 to 12 cycles was run. TCRdb re-called the 5' RACE reads with MiXCR, one entry per CDR3 protein. Of about 1.5 million distinct CDR3 sequences listed, approximately 43% are singletons. The sample was blood. The receptors come from a woman younger than 30 in good health.

This clonotype has just one count. The chain couples TRBV6-2 or TRBV6-3 to TRBJ2-2, with D tentatively TRBD1 (6 bases). Trimming shortened V by 4 bases and J by 4 bases, and 13 bases separated the two germline ends. This CDR3 region has 15 residues. Germline V CDR1 and CDR2: MNHEY, SVGEGT. CDR3 sequence (DNA): TGTGCCAGCAGTTGGGGGCACCTCGTCACCGGGGAGCTGTTTTTT. Protein product: CASSWGHLVTGELFF.

This clonotype was seen many times. This chain connects TRBV4-3 to TRBJ1-5, with 7 nucleotides matching TRBD1. The length of the CDR3 is 15 residues. J lost 4 bases, V lost 0 bases, and 3 bases had no gene match. The germline CDR1 and CDR2 sequences are LGHNA and YSLEER. The chain's CDR3 is CASSQDSRGNQPQHF. The CDR3 nucleotides are TGCGCCAGCAGCCAAGATAGCAGGGGGAATCAGCCCCAGCATTTT.

The sample holds a few counts of this clonotype. CDR3 amino acids: CASYRVGEQYF. The CDR3 DNA is TGTGCCAGTTACCGGGTGGGTGAGCAGTACTTC. The chain has TRBV6-6 and TRBJ2-7; no firm D call. V gave up 9 bases and J gave up 7 bases, with 13 bases separating them. The germline V gene has CDR1 MNHNY and CDR2 SVGAGI (reference sequence). CDR3 length equals 11 residues.